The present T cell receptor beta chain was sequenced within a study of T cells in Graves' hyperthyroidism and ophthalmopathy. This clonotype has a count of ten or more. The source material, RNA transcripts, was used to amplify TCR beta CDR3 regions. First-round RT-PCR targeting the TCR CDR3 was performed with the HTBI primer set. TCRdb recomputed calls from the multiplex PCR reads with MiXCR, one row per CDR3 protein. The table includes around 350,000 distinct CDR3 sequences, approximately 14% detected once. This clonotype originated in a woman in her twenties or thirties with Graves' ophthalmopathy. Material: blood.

DNA for the CDR3: TGCAGTGTACCCGGGACAGGGTTAAGAACGAACACTGAAGCTTTCTTT. This sequence encodes CSVPGTGLRTNTEAFF. The genes are TRBV20-1 and TRBJ1-1; 9 bases agree with TRBD1. CDR3 size: 16 residues. V shed 7 bases, J shed 1 base, and the junction held 13 bases outside the gene matches. Germline-derived CDR1 and CDR2 are DFQATT and SNEGSKA (reference sequence).